This T cell receptor beta chain was observed in a study of shared clonotypes between healthy human individuals. Trimming shortened V by 3 bases and J by 0 bases, and 16 bases separated the two germline ends. The CDR3 has 17 residues. From germline, CDR1 is SEHNR and CDR2 FQNEAQ (reference sequence). Genomic DNA from each subset was divided evenly over several immunoSEQ plates. Measured with immunoSEQ multiplex PCR; TCRdb has only the in-frame clones, and not every one. The table lists 2 million to 3 million clones, approximately 93% of them singletons. The sequence was collected from a man aged 18 to 35 in good health. Some clones in this sample may be carry-over from other donors' samples. The rearrangement links TRBV7-9 to TRBJ2-3, with D possibly TRBD1 on 6 matching bases. Sequenced input: naive CD4+ T cells from PBMCs. This sample's subset: CD45RA+ positively selected. The CDR3 region has the DNA TGTGCCAGCAGCTTCCGGCTTTACAGGGAAAGCACAGATACGCAGTATTTT. Translation gives CASSFRLYRESTDTQYF.